This T cell receptor (beta chain) was sequenced for a study of blood T cell repertoires in COVID-19. Using immunoSEQ multiplex PCR, the repertoire was profiled, and TCRdb retains in-frame clones only, with some absent. Of roughly 390,000 clones in the sample, 85% were seen once. This CDR3 has 14 amino acids. The V segment lost 7 bases and the J segment 7 bases; nucleotides outside the gene matches: 5. CDR1 is SNHLY and CDR2 is FYNNEI in the germline V gene. V gene TRBV2 combines with J gene TRBJ1-6, with 9 bases identical to TRBD1. The specimen sequenced was peripheral blood. The receptor's source is a woman between 18 and 30 years old with acute or convalescent COVID-19. CDR3 bases: TGTGCCAGCAAAGTCACAGGGGGCAATTCACCCCTCCACTTT. Translated: CASKVTGGNSPLHF. Complete variable domain (other parts from reference TRBV2 and TRBJ1-6): EPEVTQTPSHQVTQMGQEVILRCVPISNHLYFYWYRQILGQKVEFLVSFYNNEISEKSEIFDDQFSVERPDGSNFTLKIRSTKLEDSAMYFCASKVTGGNSPLHFGNGTRLTVT.